This T cell receptor (beta chain) was found in a study of cytomegalovirus exposure and HLA in healthy donors. Regarding the study as a whole: Follow-up analysis seemed to connect common viral pathogens with several of the most significant clusters identified.

A remark on this clone: Its specificity is unknown.

The CDR3 is made up of 14 amino acids. The V gene lost 7 bases and the J gene lost 6 bases, with 19 bases spanning the gap. Germline values: CDR1 MNHNY, CDR2 SVGAGI (reference sequence). The primer mix had 60 Vbeta and 13 Jbeta primers. This table comes from immunoSEQ multiplex PCR, and its TCRdb copy is limited to in-frame clones, with some not included. The sample lists about 120,000 clones, about 69% occurring once. Source material: PBMCs. The chain has TRBV6-6 and TRBJ2-7, with D perhaps TRBD1 (5 bases). This sequence originates from a woman in her late teens or twenties in good health and CMV-seronegative. CDR3 in amino acids: CASNKVGEGLEQYF. CDR3 nucleotides: TGTGCCAGCAATAAAGTAGGGGAAGGGCTCGAGCAGTACTTC.